One T cell receptor (beta chain) is described in this entry. No cognate antigen has been identified for it. There are no base qualities to consult, and no much larger clone falls within one base. The germline V gene provides CDR1 WSHSY and CDR2 SAAADI. There are 13 amino acids in the CDR3, from cysteine to phenylalanine inclusive. The retained sequence is limited to the CDR3, 39 bases, with the frame set at the first base. The germline V and J ends show losses of 6 bases and 10 bases respectively, and no gene match explains 9 bases of the junction. Preparation of the library involved the immunoSEQ multiplex PCR assay. Here the immuneACCESS table is served through TCRdb, limited to in-frame sequences with V and J called. Missing clones are a known gap in these copies; in checked studies unresolved V genes cover under half, and the rest lacks a known reason. In this sample the table shows some 110,000 clones, about four fifths of which occur a single time. The top ten constitute around 4.8% of the sample.

The study tested focal radiation therapy combined with CTLA-4 blockade (ipilimumab) in patients with chemo-refractory metastatic non-small-cell lung cancer. This sample was included in a study of radiotherapy plus CTLA-4 blockade in lung cancer (dated by TCRdb to the late 2010s). Regarding the study in general: Objective responses were observed in 18% of enrolled patients, and disease control was achieved in 31%. The investigation overall reported the following: After treatment with radiotherapy and ipilimumab, TCR clones that originated in tumors expanded in peripheral blood. Early dynamic changes in blood T cell clones, together with increased serum interferon-beta after radiation, were reported as the strongest predictors of response.

Rearrangement joined TRBV10-2 to TRBJ1-1; TRBD1 fits 9 bases in the junction. This TCR derives from a human donor with non-small cell lung cancer who had a partial response to radiotherapy plus ipilimumab. Sequenced here: peripheral blood, sampled from a patient treated with radiotherapy plus ipilimumab. The nucleotide sequence reads as follows: TGCGCCAGCAGCCCGGGACAGGGTCTCCCAGCTTTCTTT. Its protein is CASSPGQGLPAFF.